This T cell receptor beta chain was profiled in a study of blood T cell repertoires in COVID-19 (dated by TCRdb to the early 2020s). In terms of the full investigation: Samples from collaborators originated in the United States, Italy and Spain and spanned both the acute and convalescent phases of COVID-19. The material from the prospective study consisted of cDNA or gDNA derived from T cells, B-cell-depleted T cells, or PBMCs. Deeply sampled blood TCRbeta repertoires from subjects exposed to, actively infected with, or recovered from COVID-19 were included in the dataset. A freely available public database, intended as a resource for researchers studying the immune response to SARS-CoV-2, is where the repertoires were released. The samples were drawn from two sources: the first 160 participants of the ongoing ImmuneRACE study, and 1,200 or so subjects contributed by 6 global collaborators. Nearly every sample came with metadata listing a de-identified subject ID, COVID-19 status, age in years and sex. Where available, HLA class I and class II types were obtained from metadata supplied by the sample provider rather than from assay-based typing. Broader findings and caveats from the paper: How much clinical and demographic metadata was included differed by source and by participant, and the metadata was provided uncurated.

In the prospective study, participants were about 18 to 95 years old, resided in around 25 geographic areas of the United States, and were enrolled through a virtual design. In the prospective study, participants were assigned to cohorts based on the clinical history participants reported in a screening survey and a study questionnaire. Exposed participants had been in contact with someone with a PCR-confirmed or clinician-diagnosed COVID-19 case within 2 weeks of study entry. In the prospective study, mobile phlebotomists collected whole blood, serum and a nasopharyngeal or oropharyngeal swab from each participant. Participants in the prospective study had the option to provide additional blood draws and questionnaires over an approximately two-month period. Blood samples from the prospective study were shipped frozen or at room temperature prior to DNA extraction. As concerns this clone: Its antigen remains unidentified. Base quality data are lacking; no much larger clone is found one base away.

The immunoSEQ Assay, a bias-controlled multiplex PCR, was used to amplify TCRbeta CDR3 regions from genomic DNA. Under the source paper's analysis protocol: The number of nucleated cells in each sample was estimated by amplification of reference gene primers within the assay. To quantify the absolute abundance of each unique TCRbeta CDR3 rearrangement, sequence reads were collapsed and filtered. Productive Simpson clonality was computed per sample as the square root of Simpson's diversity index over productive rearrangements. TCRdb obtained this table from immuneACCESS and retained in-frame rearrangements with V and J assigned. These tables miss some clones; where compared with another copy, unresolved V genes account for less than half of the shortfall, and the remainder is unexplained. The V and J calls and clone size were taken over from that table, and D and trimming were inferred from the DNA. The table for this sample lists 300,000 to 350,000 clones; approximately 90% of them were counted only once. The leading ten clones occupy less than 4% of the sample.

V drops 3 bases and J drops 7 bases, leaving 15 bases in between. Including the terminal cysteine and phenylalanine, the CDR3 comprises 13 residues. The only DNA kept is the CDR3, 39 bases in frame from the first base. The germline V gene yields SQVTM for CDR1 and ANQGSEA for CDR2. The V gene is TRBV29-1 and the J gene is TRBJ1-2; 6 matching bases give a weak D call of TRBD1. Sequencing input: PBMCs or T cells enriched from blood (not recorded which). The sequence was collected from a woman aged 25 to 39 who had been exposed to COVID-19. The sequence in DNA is TGCAGCGTTGACAGGGGAACTCCAGGTGGCTACACCTTC. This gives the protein CSVDRGTPGGYTF.